The T cell receptor beta chain described here comes from a study of monozygotic twins with inflammatory bowel disease. The CDR3 covers 11 residues. CDR1 is DFQATT and CDR2 is SNEGSKA in the germline V gene (reference sequence). Per donor there was one draw, yielding a blood sample of roughly 2.3 ml. General study results and limits: Lower TCRbeta diversity (inverse Simpson) was seen in IBD patients than in healthy co-twins. Repertoires of patients may have been made more variable by differing immunosuppressive treatments. Sharing of clonotypes with others was lower in IBD patients than in healthy twins, and this was especially so with disease activity.

As for this clonotype: The antigen is unknown.

TCRdb processed the 5' RACE reads again and assigns one entry to each CDR3 protein, with no DNA. Its clone listing holds 330,000 or so distinct CDR3 sequences. The sequencing sample was made of blood. This sequence joins TRBV20-1 and TRBJ2-7. The receptor's source is a human donor with ulcerative colitis or Crohn's disease, or a healthy co-twin of an affected twin (not recorded which). CDR3: CSAFLSGEQYF.